These T cell receptor beta chains were read from a single sample in a study of T-cell reconstitution after alpha-beta-depleted transplantation in children. In TCRdb, the PCR reads were re-called with MiXCR into one record per CDR3 protein. The sample gives fewer than 700,000 distinct CDR3 sequences, 10% to 15% of which show up once; 2.2% is in the top ten. The specimen was PBMCs, mostly from graft donor cells, collected 360 days after TCRalphabeta/CD19-depleted stem cell transplant. These receptors were taken from a male patient aged 5 to 17 who had a stem cell transplant for acute myeloid leukemia, so the T cells may come from the graft donor. Each CDR3 is given with its conserved first and last residue. The D gene is left open where the match is weak. Some rows mark clone size as missing; the rest say once, few, many or name a class of expanded clone.

abundance	v_gene	j_gene	d_gene	CDR3aa	CDR3nt
NA	TRBV28	TRBJ2-7	NA	CASSFPSWDTSNPYEQYF	TGTGCCAGCAGTTTTCCGTCTTGGGACACCTCCAACCCTTACGAGCAGTACTTC
few	TRBV7-6	TRBJ2-3	NA	CASRPDVRSAQYF	TGTGCCAGCAGACCCGATGTGCGCTCCGCGCAGTATTTT
NA	TRBV7-8	TRBJ2-1	TRBD1	CASSREAGTVYNEQFF	TGTGCCAGCAGTAGAGAGGCCGGGACAGTGTACAATGAGCAGTTCTTC
few	TRBV28	TRBJ2-7	NA	CASSLRGGKGILRWEQYF	TGTGCCAGCAGTTTAAGAGGGGGGAAAGGTATCCTACGGTGGGAGCAGTACTTC
NA	TRBV29-1	TRBJ2-5	NA	CSVRLNQETQYF	TGCAGCGTTCGACTAAACCAAGAGACCCAGTACTTC
NA	TRBV18	TRBJ2-7	NA	CASSPPGRDPYEQYF	TGTGCCAGCTCACCACCGGGCAGGGATCCCTACGAGCAGTACTTC
few	TRBV29-1	TRBJ1-1	NA	CSVVRSRVGKAFF	TGCAGCGTTGTACGAAGTAGGGTTGGTAAAGCTTTCTTT
NA	TRBV25-1	TRBJ2-2	NA	CASSHLWANTGELFF	TGTGCCAGCAGTCACCTCTGGGCGAACACCGGGGAGCTGTTTTTT
few	TRBV20-1	TRBJ2-1	TRBD2	CSARDLIREAGTSGIWHEQFF	TGCAGTGCTAGAGATCTAATCCGGGAGGCTGGGACTAGCGGGATTTGGCATGAGCAGTTCTTC
NA	TRBV27	TRBJ2-1	TRBD2	CASTLSGSLDNEQFF	TGTGCCAGCACCTTGAGCGGGAGTCTTGACAATGAGCAGTTCTTC
NA	TRBV20-1	TRBJ2-5	NA	CCARGGSGTPGYQETQYF	TGCTGTGCTAGAGGGGGGTCGGGGACACCCGGGTACCAAGAGACCCAGTACTTC
few	TRBV18	TRBJ2-2	NA	CASSRQTGELFF	TGTGCCAGCTCACGTCAAACCGGGGAGCTGTTTTTT
many	TRBV27	TRBJ2-1	TRBD2	CASSTSGRAYNEQFF	TGTGCCAGCTCGACTAGCGGGAGGGCTTACAATGAGCAGTTCTTC
many	TRBV6-2/TRBV6-3	TRBJ2-2	NA	CASSYGATRNTGELFF	TGTGCCAGCAGTTACGGGGCGACAAGAAACACCGGGGAGCTGTTTTTT
NA	TRBV7-9	TRBJ1-1	TRBD1	CASSLGTGTPEAFF	TGTGCCAGCAGCTTAGGGACAGGGACCCCTGAAGCTTTCTTT
NA	TRBV15	TRBJ2-7	NA	CATSRDGYEQYF	TGTGCCACCAGCAGAGATGGGTACGAGCAGTACTTC
few	TRBV11-1	TRBJ2-7	TRBD1	CASSLYRGTALEQYF	TGTGCCAGCAGCTTATACAGGGGAACGGCTCTCGAGCAGTACTTC
NA	TRBV5-1	TRBJ2-7	TRBD1	CASSLVPGDSSYEQYF	TGCGCCAGCAGCTTGGTTCCAGGGGACAGCTCCTACGAGCAGTACTTC